This T cell receptor (beta chain) appears in the sequencing data of a study of T-cell reconstitution after alpha-beta-depleted transplantation in children. Findings and caveats of the study: In patients about two months after transplant, alpha-beta T cells reportedly arose from several hundred expanded graft clones. Once a year had passed after transplant, T-cell counts and diversity came mostly from newly produced T cells.

The CDR3 sequence is 12 residues long. Germline trimming cut 8 bases from V and 11 bases from J; bases unmatched to any gene: 5. Germline V lookup: CDR1 MNHEY, CDR2 SVGEGT. TCRbeta library preparation incorporated unique molecular identifiers. TCRdb reanalysed the PCR reads using MiXCR and keeps one entry per CDR3 protein. The sample consists of about 100,000 distinct CDR3 sequences, approximately 6% of them appearing once. This clonotype was picked up many times. Its antigen is not identified. The chain employs TRBV6-2 or TRBV6-3 and TRBJ2-3, with TRBD2 identical over 12 bases. The input for sequencing was PBMCs, mostly from graft donor cells, taken 60 days after TCRalphabeta/CD19-depleted stem cell transplant. The receptor was isolated from a female patient between 2 and 15 years old who had a stem cell transplant for Fanconi anemia, so the T cells may come from the graft donor. CDR3 loop: CASGGLAGKQYF. The CDR3 DNA follows: TGTGCCAGCGGTGGACTAGCGGGAAAGCAGTATTTT.